These 15 T cell receptor beta chains originate from one sample sequenced in a study of T cell changes during pregnancy in multiple sclerosis. TCRdb keeps only in-frame clones here, not all; method: immunoSEQ multiplex PCR. This sample carries about 41,000 clones, more than 90% of them seen once, and the ten largest clones take 6.5% to 7.5%. Sequencing was performed on CD8+ T cells from peripheral blood mononuclear cells, taken in the third trimester of pregnancy. The receptors were gathered from a female donor with multiple sclerosis, enrolled in a pregnancy study.

This chain uses TRBV19 with TRBJ1-5, with TRBD1 matching 8 bases. Germline values: CDR1 LNHDA, CDR2 SQIVND (reference sequence). CDR3 size: 16 residues. Trimming removed 1 base from V and 7 bases from J; junction bases left unmatched: 9. This CDR3 reads CASSIGTGSGSQPQHF. CDR3 sequence (DNA): TGTGCCAGTAGTATAGGGACAGGGTCAGGTTCCCAGCCCCAGCATTTT.

In its sample, this clone was seen once. V gene TRBV27 combines with J gene TRBJ2-2, with TRBD2 matching 12 bases. V dropped 6 bases and J dropped 7; count of bases not matched to a gene: 6. The germline V gene has CDR1 MNHEY and CDR2 SMNVEV (reference sequence). The CDR3 length is 15 residues. The CDR3 spells CASRRLAGADGELFF. CDR3 coding DNA: TGTGCCAGCAGGAGACTAGCGGGAGCGGACGGGGAGCTGTTTTTT.

The chain links TRBV11-2 to TRBJ2-7; D is uncertain. The CDR3 loop spans 13 amino acids. Germline loops: CDR1 SGHAT, CDR2 FQNNGV. Trimming left V 1 base short and J 0 bases short, with 4 bases between. The CDR3 sequence is CASSLVNSYEQYF. CDR3 sequence (DNA): TGTGCCAGCAGCTTAGTAAACTCCTACGAGCAGTACTTC.

The genes are TRBV10-3 and TRBJ2-3, with TRBD1 identical over 11 bases. The CDR3 has 17 residues. Losses at the gene ends were 0 bases for V and 5 bases for J; bases not matched to a gene: 7. Germline values: CDR1 ENHRY, CDR2 SYGVKD. CDR3 region: CAISESRGQGAGDTQYF. CDR3 nucleotides: TGTGCCATCAGTGAGTCTAGAGGACAGGGGGCTGGAGATACGCAGTATTTT.

The rearrangement links TRBV14 to TRBJ1-3; the D gene is possibly TRBD1 (6 bases). V lost 0 bases to trimming and J lost 2 bases, with 11 bases between them. The CDR3 loop spans 16 amino acids. In germline, CDR1 is SGHDN, CDR2 FVKESK. CDR3 sequence: CASSQDLEGAGNTIYF. The DNA for the CDR3 is TGTGCCAGCAGCCAAGATCTTGAGGGGGCTGGAAACACCATATATTTT.

The rearrangement links TRBV21-1 to TRBJ2-2; the DNA was not compared with TRBD1, the D call given in the table. TRBV21-1 is reported as a pseudogene. CDR3 length: 16 amino acids. The CDR3 DNA reads TGTGCCAGCAGACCATTCCGGGACAGGGGTGACGGGGAGCTGTTTTTT. Translated, it gives CASRPFRDRGDGELFF.

This sequence joins TRBV27 and TRBJ1-2; 7 bases fit TRBD1. V dropped 3 bases and J dropped 4; count of bases not matched to a gene: 11. Looked up from germline, CDR1 is MNHEY and CDR2 is SMNVEV (reference sequence). The CDR3 consists of 16 residues. CDR3 nucleotide sequence: TGTGCCAGCAGTTTTGTAGGGGGCATGATCGGCTATGGCTACACCTTC. It codes for CASSFVGGMIGYGYTF.

V gene TRBV19 combines with J gene TRBJ2-2, with D unclear. This CDR3 spans 13 amino acids. Trimming pared 5 bases from V and 7 bases from J, leaving 11 bases between. Per germline, CDR1 LNHDA and CDR2 SQIVND (reference sequence). The CDR3 is CASSDLSSGELFF. The CDR3 nucleotides are TGTGCCAGTAGTGATCTGTCGAGCGGGGAGCTGTTTTTT.

This clone was counted a single time. This chain uses TRBV27 with TRBJ2-7, with TRBD1 identical over 8 bases. The CDR3 totals 13 residues. Germline V gene data show CDR1 as MNHEY and CDR2 as SMNVEV (reference sequence). Trimming removed 3 bases from V and 9 bases from J; junction bases left unmatched: 7. The CDR3 spells CASSFAQGAMQYF. CDR3 nucleotides: TGTGCCAGCAGTTTTGCCCAGGGGGCGATGCAGTACTTC.

This chain uses TRBV27 with TRBJ2-7; 7 bases match TRBD1. V shed 6 bases and J 0 bases; nucleotides not matched to a gene: 5. CDR1 and CDR2 (germline): MNHEY, SMNVEV (reference sequence). The CDR3 has 14 residues. This chain's CDR3 is CASSNRDSSYEQYF. CDR3 coding DNA: TGTGCCAGCAGCAACAGGGACAGCTCCTACGAGCAGTACTTC.

This rearrangement joins TRBV2 to TRBJ2-3; D remains ambiguous. V was trimmed by 3 bases and J by 2 bases, leaving 6 bases between them. The CDR3 spans 13 residues. Germline V gene lookup returns CDR1 SNHLY and CDR2 FYNNEI. As DNA, the CDR3 is TGTGCCAGCAGTGAGGCGGTCACAGATACGCAGTATTTT. Translated, it gives CASSEAVTDTQYF.

This clone was recorded only once. The gene calls are TRBV4-1 and TRBJ2-7, with 8 bases matching TRBD1. CDR1 MGHRA and CDR2 YSYEKL come from the germline V gene. This CDR3 is 15 amino acids long. J lost 7 bases, V lost 0 bases, and 8 bases had no gene match. As DNA, the CDR3 is TGCGCCAGCAGCCAAGATCGGACAGGGCTGGGGGAGCAGTACTTC. This codes for CASSQDRTGLGEQYF.

Points on this clone: The junction departs from germline at one end; a sequencing error may be responsible. The chain is built from TRBV5-5 and TRBJ2-1; D not certain. Germline CDR1 reads SGHKS; CDR2 reads YYEKEE (reference sequence). This CDR3 region has 13 residues. The CDR3 spells CASSFNTYSEQFF. The CDR3, as DNA: TGTGCCAGCAGCTTCAACACGTACAGTGAGCAGTTCTTC.

The DNA for the CDR3 is TGTGCCAGCAGCTTAGAATGGGGGGTTAATGAAAAACTGTTTTTT. This codes for CASSLEWGVNEKLFF. The chain recombines TRBV7-6 with TRBJ1-4, with a possible D match to TRBD1 (5 bases). Germline assignment: CDR1 SGHVS and CDR2 FNYEAQ. The ends were cut back, 1 base at V and 4 bases at J, with 10 bases in the middle. This CDR3 has 15 amino acids.

There are a few counts of this clone. The rearrangement joins TRBV29-1 to TRBJ1-2; a weak D match, TRBD1 (5 bases). V was trimmed by 7 bases and J by 5 bases, leaving 17 bases between them. The CDR3 extends over 13 amino acids. The germline gives CDR1 SQVTM, CDR2 ANQGSEA. CDR3 protein: CSGAAGSKYGYTF. In nucleotides, the CDR3 is TGCAGCGGGGCGGCAGGGTCGAAGTATGGCTACACCTTC.